The 4 T cell receptor beta chains given below trace back to one sample, sequenced in a study of blood T cell repertoires in COVID-19. Method: immunoSEQ multiplex PCR; TCRdb's copy keeps in-frame clones and lacks some. The sample lists about 350,000 clones; around nine tenths were seen once. The sequencing sample was made of PBMCs or T cells enriched from blood (not recorded which). The receptors were gathered from a woman aged 25 to 39 who had been exposed to COVID-19.

The chain couples TRBV28 to TRBJ1-2, with TRBD1 matching 9 bases. The CDR3 loop spans 13 amino acids. Germline loops: CDR1 MDHEN, CDR2 SYDVKM. The V and J ends lost 3 bases and 6 bases, in that order; junction bases with no gene match: 2. The CDR3 coding sequence is TGTGCCAGCAGTTTTAGGGACAGGGATGGCTACACCTTC. This encodes CASSFRDRDGYTF.

This chain connects TRBV27 to TRBJ1-5; TRBD1 aligns across 7 bases. The CDR3 has 14 amino acids. CDR1 is MNHEY and CDR2 is SMNVEV in the germline V gene (reference sequence). Trimming at V came to 6 bases and at J to 2 bases, leaving 4 bases not matched to a gene. This chain's CDR3 is CASRPGQRNQPQHF. In DNA form, the CDR3 reads TGTGCCAGCAGACCGGGACAGCGCAATCAGCCCCAGCATTTT.

The chain is built from TRBV29-1 and TRBJ1-2, with 7 bases aligning to TRBD1. J lost 4 bases, V lost 2 bases, and 13 bases had no gene match. The CDR3 spans 16 residues. The germline V gene has CDR1 SQVTM and CDR2 ANQGSEA. CDR3 bases: TGCAGCGTTGAATTGTTAGACAGGGTGGAGTCCTATGGCTACACCTTC. As protein: CSVELLDRVESYGYTF.

The V call is TRBV24-1, the J call TRBJ2-1, with D perhaps TRBD1 (5 bases). Trimming removed 4 bases at V and 8 bases at J, with 20 bases between. The CDR3 is made up of 16 amino acids. Per the germline V gene, CDR1 is KGHDR and CDR2 is SFDVKD. CDR3 nucleotide sequence: TGTGCCACCAGTGAACCTCCTAGGGGTGAAGACGATGAGCAGTTCTTC. Translating it yields CATSEPPRGEDDEQFF.